This T cell receptor (beta chain) originates from a study of T-cell reconstitution after alpha-beta-depleted transplantation in children (dated by TCRdb to the mid-2010s). Regarding the complete study: The study quantitatively tracked T-cell immune reconstitution after TCRalphabeta/CD19-depleted allogeneic hematopoietic cell transplantation in children using TCR repertoire profiling.

According to the germline V gene, CDR1 reads SGHDT and CDR2 reads YYEEEE. Germline trimming amounts to 2 bases on V and 7 bases on J, with 11 as the count of junction bases outside the gene matches. Spanning cysteine to phenylalanine, the CDR3 consists of 17 amino acids. The read is trimmed to its CDR3 DNA, 51 bases read in frame from base 1. Many counts were recorded for this clonotype. The specificity of this receptor is unknown. No base quality values were provided; no much bigger clone lies one nucleotide off. The full study reports these points: Apparently early alphabetaT-cell count recovery about two months after transplant reportedly relied on only several hundred rapidly expanded clones derived from non-depleted graft cells. Over subsequent months, a decline in hyperexpanded clone frequencies was noted, and after one year, T-cell counts and TCRbeta diversity were mostly ascribed to newly produced T cells. The high TCRbeta diversity at day 60 in some patients was ascribed to recipient T cells and intrathymic progenitors that had survived conditioning.

Library construction relied on PCR. The data were produced on an Illumina HiSeq 2500. Molecular barcoding was employed in the preparation of TCR libraries, with unique molecular identifiers being used to normalize TCRbeta repertoire quantification. TCRdb reanalyzed the raw reads on its own, using fastp at Q25 for trimming and MiXCR for clone calling, and kept in-frame beta chains. CDR3 protein sequences are deduplicated, and each keeps its most common genes and DNA. Present in this sample are under 300,000 distinct CDR3 sequences, around 10% of which were seen just once. 23% of the sample comes from the top ten. Read against the paper, the sample's treatment or condition label means: allogeneic hematopoietic cell transplantation with graft depleted of TCRalphabeta T cells and CD19 B cells. TCRalphabeta/CD19-depleted allogeneic hematopoietic cell grafts were given to the transplant recipients, all of whom were children.

The sequenced sample was peripheral blood, obtained 180 days after TCRalphabeta/CD19-depleted stem cell transplant. This sequence originates from a male patient aged 2 to 9 who had a stem cell transplant for chronic granulomatous disease, so the T cells may come from the graft donor. Rearrangement joined TRBV5-6 to TRBJ2-3, and 12 bases in between align with TRBD2. At the DNA level, the sequence is TGTGCCAGCAGCTTCCGACTAGCGGGGGTCCCCGGGAATACGCAGTATTTT. This is translated as CASSFRLAGVPGNTQYF. Reference TRBV5-6 and TRBJ2-3 genes cover what lies past the CDR3, so the full variable domain is DAGVTQSPTHLIKTRGQQVTLRCSPKSGHDTVSWYQQALGQGPQFIFQYYEEEERQRGNFPDRFSGHQFPNYSSELNVNALLLGDSALYLCASSFRLAGVPGNTQYFGPGTRLTVL.